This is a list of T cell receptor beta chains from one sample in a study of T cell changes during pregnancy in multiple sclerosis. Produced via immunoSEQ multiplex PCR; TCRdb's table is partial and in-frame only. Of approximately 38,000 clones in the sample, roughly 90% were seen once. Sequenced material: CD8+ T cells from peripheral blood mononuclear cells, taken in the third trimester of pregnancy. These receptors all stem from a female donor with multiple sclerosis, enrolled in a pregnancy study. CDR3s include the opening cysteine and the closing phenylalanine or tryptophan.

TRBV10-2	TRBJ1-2	CASTPGQEGGRGYTF
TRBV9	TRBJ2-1	CASSSSWASSYNEQFF
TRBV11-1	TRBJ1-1	CASSLTGTGIKEAFF
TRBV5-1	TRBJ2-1	CASSSYGEYENEQFF
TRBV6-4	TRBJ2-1	CASSDSGQGDVHEQFF
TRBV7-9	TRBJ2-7	CASSSSQSTEQYF
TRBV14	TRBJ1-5	CASSQTGSQPQHF
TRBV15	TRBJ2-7	CATSRDGASSYEQYF
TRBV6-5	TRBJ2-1	CASSYSTGVHPNEQFF
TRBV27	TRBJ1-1	CASSTNRGLVF
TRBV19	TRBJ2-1	CASSSYSTGYNEQFF
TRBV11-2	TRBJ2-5	CASSTLAGGRETQYF
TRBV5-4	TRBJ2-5	CASSFLAGEPETQYF
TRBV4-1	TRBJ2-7	CASSQVDRVSEQYF
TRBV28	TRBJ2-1	CASNWRLSYNEQFF
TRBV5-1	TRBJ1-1	CASSLGRGEAFF
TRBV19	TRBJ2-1	CASSVTGNSYNEQFF
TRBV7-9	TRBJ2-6	CASSQDNSGANVLTF
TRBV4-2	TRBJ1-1	CASSQGSEAFF
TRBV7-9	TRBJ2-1	CASSLGFFGGTTRNEQFF
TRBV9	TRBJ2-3	CASSEGGGDTQYF
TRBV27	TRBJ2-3	CASSPLEGGPLFGTQYF
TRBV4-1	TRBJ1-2	CASSQGAGVSTF
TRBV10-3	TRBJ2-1	CAISETSGSSYNEQFF
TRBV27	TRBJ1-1	CASWGGRGEAFF
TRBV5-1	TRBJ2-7	CASSWTGNDEQYF
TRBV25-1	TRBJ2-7	CASSGPGESDEQYF
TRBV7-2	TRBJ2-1	CASSLEGLAAYNEQFF
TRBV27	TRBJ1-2	CASSYSGQGGSGYTF
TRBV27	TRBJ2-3	CASSFSEKDTQYF
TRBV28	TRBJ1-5	CASSPPGWLEPQHF
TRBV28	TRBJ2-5	CATTLKGQRQETQYF
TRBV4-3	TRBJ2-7	CASSRGTGSHEQYF
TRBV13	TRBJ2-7	CASSDDFGYEQYF
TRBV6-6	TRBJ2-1	CASSLPTGESYNEQFF
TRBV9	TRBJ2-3	CASSVTSGSSDTQYF
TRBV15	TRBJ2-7	CATSKTGGWVGEQYF
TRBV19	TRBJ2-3	CASSILVTDTQYF
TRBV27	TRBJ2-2	CASRPQGPGELFF
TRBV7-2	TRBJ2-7	CASSLEVYVYEQYF
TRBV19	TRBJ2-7	CATGLAGAPYEQYF
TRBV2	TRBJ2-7	CASSAGTRVYEQYF
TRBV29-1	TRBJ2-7	CSVESGELGYEQYF
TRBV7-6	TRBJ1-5	CASSEMGGGGPQHF
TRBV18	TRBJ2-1	CASSPLGQGGSEQFF
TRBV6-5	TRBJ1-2	CASSYGGGKEYGYTF
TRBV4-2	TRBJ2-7	CASSLPGLSYEQYF
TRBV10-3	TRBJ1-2	CAIRSLYGYTF
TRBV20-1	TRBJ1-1	CSPQTDAEAFF